This T cell receptor beta chain stems from a study of radiotherapy plus CTLA-4 blockade in lung cancer. Study details: Objective responses were observed in about 17% of patients, and disease control was achieved by approximately 30%.

Trimming took 7 bases from V and 5 from J; bases not matched to a gene: 7. CDR1 is SGDLS and CDR2 is YYNGEE in the germline V gene. CDR3 length equals 16 residues. The method was immunoSEQ multiplex PCR; TCRdb's version includes in-frame clones alone and lacks a portion of them. The sample lists around 80,000 clones, around 81% seen once, with approximately 22% in the top ten. This clone showed up just once. The sequence was collected from a human donor with non-small cell lung cancer whose response to radiotherapy plus ipilimumab could not be evaluated. Some clones in this sample may be carry-over from other donors' samples. The source material was peripheral blood, sampled from a patient treated with radiotherapy plus ipilimumab. The chain uses TRBV9 and TRBJ2-2, with TRBD2 matching 14 bases. CDR3 DNA: TGTGCCAGCCGACTAGCGGGGGGGCCGGGAACCGGGGAGCTGTTTTTT. This sequence encodes CASRLAGGPGTGELFF.